The TCR beta chain under discussion was sequenced for a study of CD8+ T cells in alopecia areata. For the study at large: Among treated patients, oral tofacitinib was administered at 5 to 10 mg twice daily.

It was cDNA, reverse transcribed from extracted RNA, that served as the sequencing template. Assay used: immunoSEQ multiplex PCR; TCRdb lists only in-frame clones, some missing. The sample has about 130,000 clones, 45% to 50% seen once. This clone has a handful of counts. The sample consisted of CD8+ T cells sorted from blood, taken at week 0. The sequence was collected from a human donor with alopecia areata.

CDR3 sequence: CASSTRYYGYTF. CDR3 coding DNA: TGTGCCAGCAGCACTCGTTACTATGGCTACACCTTC. The chain joins TRBV13 to TRBJ1-2; D call uncertain. The CDR3 extends over 12 amino acids. Between the trimmed V and J ends, which lost 5 bases and 3 bases, there was a span of 7 bases. Germline CDR1 PRHDT, CDR2 FYEKMQ (reference sequence).